This TCR beta chain emerged from a study of post-analysis software for immune sequencing data. Per the germline V gene, CDR1 is MNHNS and CDR2 is SASEGT. This CDR3 is 13 amino acids long. V lost 2 bases to trimming and J lost 9 bases, with 11 bases between them. General observations from the study: Among 4 or 5 TRBV segments more frequent in patients than controls were TRBV5-6, TRBV5-1 and TRBV20-1.

This clonotype was picked up one time. Antigen specificity is unknown. Unique molecular identifiers had been added to the TCR beta cDNA libraries. TCRdb passed the PCR reads through MiXCR, listing each CDR3 protein once. This sample has fewer than 700,000 distinct CDR3 sequences; about 40% occur once, and the top ten carry under 2%. The clonotype was recovered from a girl between 10 and 17 years old with multiple sclerosis. This chain connects TRBV6-1 to TRBJ1-5; perhaps TRBD1 as D (6 bases). Sequencing was carried out using blood. The CDR3 sequence: CASSEQGRGPQHF. CDR3 coding DNA: TGTGCCAGCAGTGAACAGGGCAGGGGGCCCCAGCATTTT.